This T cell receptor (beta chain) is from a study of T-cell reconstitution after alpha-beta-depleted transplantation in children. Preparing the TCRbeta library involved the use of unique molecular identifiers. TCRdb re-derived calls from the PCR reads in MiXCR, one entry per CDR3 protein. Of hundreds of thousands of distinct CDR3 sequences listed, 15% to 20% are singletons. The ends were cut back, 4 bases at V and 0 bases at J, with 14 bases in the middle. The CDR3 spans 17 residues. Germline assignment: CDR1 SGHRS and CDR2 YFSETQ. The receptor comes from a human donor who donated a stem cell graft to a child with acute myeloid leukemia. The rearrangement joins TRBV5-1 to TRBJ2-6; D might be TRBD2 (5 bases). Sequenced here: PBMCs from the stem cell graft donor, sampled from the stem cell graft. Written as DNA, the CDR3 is TGCGCCAGCAGCGGAGGATCCCGAAGCTCTGGGGCCAACGTCCTGACTTTC. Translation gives CASSGGSRSSGANVLTF.